This T cell receptor beta chain comes out of a study of cytomegalovirus exposure and HLA in healthy donors. Overall study context: In a later analysis, it was reported that the 90 to 150 validation repertoires had been produced on the same platform as the 690 or so repertoires belonging to the first cohort. Study-wide results and caveats: Most observed TCR sequences were rare, whereas some public TCRs were detected in many donors.

About this clone: Its antigen is still unknown.

The table came from immunoSEQ multiplex PCR; TCRdb's copy has only in-frame clones and leaves some out. The table has more than 85,000 clones, 85% to 90% seen once. The V and J ends lost 4 bases and 5 bases, in that order; junction bases with no gene match: 1. Germline V gives CDR1 MNHNS, CDR2 SASEGT. The CDR3 has 14 amino acids. Sequencing was performed on PBMCs. The sequence derives from a woman between 18 and 30 years old in good health and CMV-seronegative. The V call is TRBV6-1, the J call TRBJ1-5; 11 nucleotides align to TRBD1. The CDR3 protein is CASSVGQGDQPQHF. CDR3 nucleotide sequence: TGTGCCAGCAGTGTGGGACAGGGGGATCAGCCCCAGCATTTT.